The T cell receptor (beta chain) described here comes from a study of T cell responses to AZD1222 COVID-19 vaccine. Study conclusions and caveats: As reported, nearly half of all spike-specific TCRs target variant regions that are unmutated. Seropositive AZD1222 recipients at baseline numbered only five or six. Across the whole spike, CD4 TCRs peaked at regions 160-218 and 743-854.

A remark on this clone: No antigen is known for it.

Sequenced by immunoSEQ multiplex PCR; TCRdb stores in-frame clones only, minus some. The repertoire holds about 97,000 clones, with more than 75% as singletons. The V end lost 5 bases, the J end lost 0 bases, and 17 bases lay between the germline ends. In germline, CDR1 is SEHNR, CDR2 FQNEAQ (reference sequence). The CDR3 runs 16 residues. The material sequenced was peripheral blood, taken 28 days after the second AZD1222 dose. The chain is built from TRBV7-9 and TRBJ2-7; D assignment may be TRBD1 or TRBD2 (6 bases each). The TCR originated in an adult who received the AZD1222 COVID-19 vaccine. CDR3 DNA: TGTGCCAGCAGCAACCCCTTAGGGGGGTTCTCCTACGAGCAGTACTTC. This encodes CASSNPLGGFSYEQYF.